Listed here are 3 T cell receptor beta chains from one sample, sequenced in a study of blood T cell repertoires in COVID-19. Clones were sequenced by immunoSEQ multiplex PCR, and TCRdb holds only the in-frame ones, with some missing. The sample records a few hundred thousand clones, roughly 90% being singletons. The sequencing sample was made of peripheral blood. The receptors originated from a woman younger than 45 with COVID-19, enrolled during active disease.

This chain links TRBV19 with TRBJ1-5; weak D call: TRBD1 (6 bases). Trimming left V 5 bases short and J 4 bases short, with 9 bases between. Germline CDR1 reads LNHDA; CDR2 reads SQIVND (reference sequence). The CDR3 runs 13 residues. This CDR3 is CASSGQQNQPQHF. In nucleotides, the CDR3 is TGTGCCAGTAGTGGACAGCAAAATCAGCCCCAGCATTTT.

The rearrangement uses TRBV7-9 and TRBJ2-3; 12 bases match TRBD2. The germline CDR1 and CDR2 sequences are SEHNR and FQNEAQ (reference sequence). Losses at the gene ends were 5 bases for V and 4 bases for J; bases not matched to a gene: 4. This CDR3 is built from 15 residues. The CDR3 DNA is TGTGCCAGCAGCCCCCTAGCGGGGGGGGCAGATACGCAGTATTTT. Translated: CASSPLAGGADTQYF.

The chain links TRBV7-2 to TRBJ2-3, with unresolved D. CDR1 SGHTA and CDR2 FQGNSA come from the germline V gene. Trimming stripped 2 bases from V and 6 bases from J, with 9 bases between. The CDR3 covers 13 residues. The CDR3 nucleotides read TGTGCCAGCAGCTTATCGACTCGCGATACGCAGTATTTT. Translation gives CASSLSTRDTQYF.